This T cell receptor beta chain comes out of a study of patients and donors after allogeneic stem cell transplantation. With 4 bases removed from V and 5 bases from J, the gap between germline ends came to 14 bases. The V gene's germline CDR1 is LGHNA and CDR2 YNFKEQ. The CDR3 extends over 15 amino acids. This clonotype was observed a few times. Each CDR3 protein gets one entry after TCRdb re-called the RT-PCR reads with MiXCR. The sample has about a million distinct CDR3 sequences, roughly 18% seen once. Sequences were obtained from blood, either unsorted or a sorted T cell fraction (not recorded which). The clonotype was recovered from a human donor who was either an allogeneic HSCT recipient or a stem cell or donor lymphocyte infusion donor (not recorded which). It is not recorded whose cells these are; they may come from a transplant donor. This chain links TRBV4-2 with TRBJ2-2; D may correspond to TRBD1 or TRBD2 (5 bases each). This CDR3 reads CASSPVNGGTGELFF. The CDR3 nucleotides are TGTGCCAGCAGCCCTGTGAATGGGGGAACCGGGGAGCTGTTTTTT.